The clone carrying this T cell receptor beta chain has just a few counts. The antigen is unknown. These data originate in a study of T-cell reconstitution after alpha-beta-depleted transplantation in children. Overall study findings and caveats: After transplant, at about two months, alpha-beta T cells were reportedly derived from several hundred expanded graft clones. Newly produced T cells mostly provided counts and TCRbeta diversity after one year, as hyperexpanded clones declined. High day-60 TCRbeta diversity in some patients came from surviving recipient T cells and thymic progenitors.

This CDR3 region has 13 residues. CDR1 is MGHDK, CDR2 SYGVNS, per germline. The V gene lost 6 bases and the J gene lost 8 bases, with 16 bases spanning the gap. Preparation of the TCRbeta library involved a method that used unique molecular identifiers. TCRdb re-derived calls from the PCR reads in MiXCR, one entry per CDR3 protein. Among a few hundred thousand distinct CDR3 sequences, 20% to 30% were seen once, and the ten largest hold 4.5% to 5.5%. Sequencing was performed on PBMCs, mostly from graft donor cells, taken 360 days after TCRalphabeta/CD19-depleted stem cell transplant. The rearrangement links TRBV25-1 to TRBJ1-2; tentative D call: TRBD1 (5 bases). The sequence was obtained from a female patient between 2 and 15 years old who had a stem cell transplant for congenital amegakaryocytic thrombocytopenia, so the T cells may come from the graft donor. CDR3 in amino acids: CASRMGPSVGYTF. The CDR3 bases are TGTGCCAGCAGAATGGGACCCTCGGTAGGCTACACCTTC.